The clone carrying this T cell receptor (beta chain) was recorded a few times. Antigen unknown. RNA transcripts served as the template for amplifying TCR beta CDR3 regions. A first-round RT-PCR of the TCR CDR3 used the HTBI primer set. MiXCR was run by TCRdb on the multiplex PCR reads, yielding one entry per CDR3 protein. The sample includes more than 350,000 distinct CDR3 sequences, roughly 15% seen only once; the top ten take about 20%. Each diagnosis was grounded in clinical symptoms, serum thyroxine and TRAb, thyroid ultrasound, and orbital computed tomography. This sample was included in a study of T cells in Graves' hyperthyroidism and ophthalmopathy. This CDR3 contains 15 residues. CDR1 is MGHRA, CDR2 YSYEKL, per germline. With 6 bases removed from V and 4 bases from J, the gap between germline ends came to 15 bases. Findings of the study overall: Ophthalmopathy and stable hyperthyroidism were told apart by a 13 V-J model.

What was sequenced was blood. This sequence was found in an older woman with Graves' ophthalmopathy. The rearrangement uses TRBV4-1 and TRBJ2-2; D perhaps matches TRBD2 (5 bases). The CDR3 here is CASRFSVGITGELFF. Here the CDR3 DNA reads TGCGCCAGCAGGTTTTCCGTCGGGATCACCGGGGAGCTGTTTTTT.